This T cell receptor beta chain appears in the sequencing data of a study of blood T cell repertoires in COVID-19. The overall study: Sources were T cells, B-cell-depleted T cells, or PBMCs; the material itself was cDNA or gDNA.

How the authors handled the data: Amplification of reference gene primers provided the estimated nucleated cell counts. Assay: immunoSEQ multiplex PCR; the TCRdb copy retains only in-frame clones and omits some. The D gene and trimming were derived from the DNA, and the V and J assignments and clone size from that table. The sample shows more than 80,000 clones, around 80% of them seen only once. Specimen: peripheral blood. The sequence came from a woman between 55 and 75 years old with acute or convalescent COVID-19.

The CDR3 reads CSASTGTGGSSGGETQYF. CDR3 nucleotide sequence: TGCAGTGCTAGTACCGGGACAGGTGGCTCTAGCGGGGGTGAGACCCAGTACTTC. The chain has TRBV20-1 and TRBJ2-5; 10 positions match TRBD2. The J segment lost 5 bases and the V segment lost 3 bases, leaving 18 bases of the junction unmatched. This CDR3 is 18 amino acids long. Germline V gene data show CDR1 as DFQATT and CDR2 as SNEGSKA (reference sequence).